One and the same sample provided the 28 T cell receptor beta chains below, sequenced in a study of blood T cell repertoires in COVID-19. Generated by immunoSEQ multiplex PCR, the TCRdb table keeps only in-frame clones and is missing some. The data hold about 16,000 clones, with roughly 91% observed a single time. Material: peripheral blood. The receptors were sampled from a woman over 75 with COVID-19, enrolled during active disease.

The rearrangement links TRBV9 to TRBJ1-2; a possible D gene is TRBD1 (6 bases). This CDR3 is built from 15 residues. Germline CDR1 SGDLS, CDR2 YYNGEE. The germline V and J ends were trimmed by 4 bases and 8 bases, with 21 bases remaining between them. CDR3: CASSFRNRETGGYTF. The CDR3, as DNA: TGTGCCAGCAGCTTTCGAAACAGGGAAACGGGGGGCTACACCTTC.

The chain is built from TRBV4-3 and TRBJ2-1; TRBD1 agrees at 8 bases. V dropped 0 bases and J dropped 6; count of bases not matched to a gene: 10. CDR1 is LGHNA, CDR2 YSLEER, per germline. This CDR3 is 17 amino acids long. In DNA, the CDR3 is TGCGCCAGCAGCCAAGATGGAATTGGACAGGGCCGCAATGAGCAGTTCTTC. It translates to CASSQDGIGQGRNEQFF.

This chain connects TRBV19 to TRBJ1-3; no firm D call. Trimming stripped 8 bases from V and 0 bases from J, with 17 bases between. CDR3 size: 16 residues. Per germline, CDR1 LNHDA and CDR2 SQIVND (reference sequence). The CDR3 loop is CASARGRGSSGNTIYF. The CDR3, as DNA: TGTGCCAGTGCCCGAGGACGGGGATCCTCTGGAAACACCATATATTTT.

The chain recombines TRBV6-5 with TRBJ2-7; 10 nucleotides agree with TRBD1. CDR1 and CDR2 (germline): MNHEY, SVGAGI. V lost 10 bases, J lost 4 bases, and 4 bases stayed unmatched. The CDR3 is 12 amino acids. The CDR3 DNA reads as TGTGCCACCAGGGACAGGGGATACGAGCAGTACTTC. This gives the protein CATRDRGYEQYF.

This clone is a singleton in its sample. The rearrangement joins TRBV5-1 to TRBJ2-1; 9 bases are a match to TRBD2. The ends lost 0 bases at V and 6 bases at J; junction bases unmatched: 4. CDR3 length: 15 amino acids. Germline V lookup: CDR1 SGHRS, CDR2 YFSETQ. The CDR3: CASSLEAGGSNEQFF. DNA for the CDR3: TGCGCCAGCAGCTTGGAAGCGGGGGGCTCCAATGAGCAGTTCTTC.

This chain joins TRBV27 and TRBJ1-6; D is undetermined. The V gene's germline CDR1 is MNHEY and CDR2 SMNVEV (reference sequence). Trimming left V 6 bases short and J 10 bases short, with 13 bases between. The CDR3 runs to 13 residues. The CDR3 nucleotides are TGTGCCAGCAGACCCGGGGTCCCCTCACCCCTCCACTTT. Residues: CASRPGVPSPLHF.

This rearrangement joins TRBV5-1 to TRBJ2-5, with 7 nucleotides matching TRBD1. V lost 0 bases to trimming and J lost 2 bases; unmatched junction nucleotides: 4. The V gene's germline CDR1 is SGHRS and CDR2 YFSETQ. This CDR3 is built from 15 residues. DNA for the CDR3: TGCGCCAGCAGCTTGGTGGGACAGAATCAAGAGACCCAGTACTTC. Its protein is CASSLVGQNQETQYF.

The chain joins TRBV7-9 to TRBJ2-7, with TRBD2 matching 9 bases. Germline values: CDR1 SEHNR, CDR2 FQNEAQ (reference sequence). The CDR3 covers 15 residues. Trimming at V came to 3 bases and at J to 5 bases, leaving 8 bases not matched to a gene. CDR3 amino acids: CASSFFGGRADEQYF. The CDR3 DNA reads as TGTGCCAGCAGCTTTTTCGGCGGGAGGGCCGACGAGCAGTACTTC.

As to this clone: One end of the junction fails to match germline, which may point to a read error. The CDR3, as DNA: TGTGCCAGCAGCTGGGTGGGACAGGGTTTCTCCTGG. Amino acids: CASSWVGQGFSW. The rearrangement links TRBV5-4 to TRBJ1-4; 9 positions match TRBD1. Germline V gene sequence: CDR1 SGHNT, CDR2 YYREEE (reference sequence). This CDR3 has 12 amino acids.

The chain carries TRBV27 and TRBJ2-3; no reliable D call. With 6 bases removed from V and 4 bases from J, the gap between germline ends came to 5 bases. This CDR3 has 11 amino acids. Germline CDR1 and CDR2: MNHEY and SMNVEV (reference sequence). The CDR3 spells CASRRSDTQYF. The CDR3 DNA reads TGTGCCAGCAGGCGATCAGATACGCAGTATTTT.

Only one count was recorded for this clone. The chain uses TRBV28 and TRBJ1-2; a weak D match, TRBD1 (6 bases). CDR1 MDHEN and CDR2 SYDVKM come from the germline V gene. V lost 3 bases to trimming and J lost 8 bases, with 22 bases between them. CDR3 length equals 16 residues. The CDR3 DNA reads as TGTGCCAGCAGTTTTCCATCCGGGACAACAAGACACGGCTACACCTTC. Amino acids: CASSFPSGTTRHGYTF.

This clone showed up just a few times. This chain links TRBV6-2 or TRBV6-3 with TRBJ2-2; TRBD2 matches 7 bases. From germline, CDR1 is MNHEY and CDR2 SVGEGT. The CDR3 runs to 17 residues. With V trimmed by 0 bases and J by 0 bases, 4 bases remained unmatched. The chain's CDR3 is CASSYSPGGPNTGELFF. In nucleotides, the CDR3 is TGTGCCAGCAGTTACTCGCCGGGGGGACCGAACACCGGGGAGCTGTTTTTT.

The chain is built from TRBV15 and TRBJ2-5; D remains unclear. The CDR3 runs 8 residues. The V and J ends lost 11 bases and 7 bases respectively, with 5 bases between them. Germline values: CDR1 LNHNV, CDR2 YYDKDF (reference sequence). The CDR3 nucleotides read TGTGCCCCAGGGACCCAGTACTTC. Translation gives CAPGTQYF. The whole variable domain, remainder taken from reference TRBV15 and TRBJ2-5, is DAMVIQNPRYQVTQFGKPVTLSCSQTLNHNVMYWYQQKSSQAPKLLFHYYDKDFNNEADTPDNFQSRRPNTSFCFLDIRSPGLGDTAMYLCAPGTQYFGPGTRLLVL.

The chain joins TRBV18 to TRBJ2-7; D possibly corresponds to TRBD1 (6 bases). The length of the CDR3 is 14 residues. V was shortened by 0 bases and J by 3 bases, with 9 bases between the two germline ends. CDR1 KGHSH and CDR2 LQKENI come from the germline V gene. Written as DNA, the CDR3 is TGTGCCAGCTCACCACCGGGACAAATCTACGAGCAGTACTTC. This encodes CASSPPGQIYEQYF.

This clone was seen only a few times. CDR3 in DNA: TGTGCCAGCACCTCCTTCGGACATGACGAGCAGTACTTC. It is translated as CASTSFGHDEQYF. The chain is built from TRBV27 and TRBJ2-7; D might be TRBD1 (5 bases). This CDR3 has 13 residues. V was pared by 7 bases and J by 5 bases, with 15 bases between. Looked up from germline, CDR1 is MNHEY and CDR2 is SMNVEV (reference sequence).

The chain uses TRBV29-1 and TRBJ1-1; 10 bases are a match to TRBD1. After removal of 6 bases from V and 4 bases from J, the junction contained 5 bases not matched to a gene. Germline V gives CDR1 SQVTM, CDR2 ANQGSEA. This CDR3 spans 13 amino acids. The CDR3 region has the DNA TGCAGCGTCGCCGACAGGGGGCCCACTGAAGCTTTCTTT. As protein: CSVADRGPTEAFF.

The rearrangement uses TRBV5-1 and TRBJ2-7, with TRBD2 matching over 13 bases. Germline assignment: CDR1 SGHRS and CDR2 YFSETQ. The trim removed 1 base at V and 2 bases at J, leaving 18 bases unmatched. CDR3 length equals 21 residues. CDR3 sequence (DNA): TGCGCCAGCAGCTTGAAGGGGAACACCGGGACTAGCGGGACGTGGGCCTACGAGCAGTACTTC. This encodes CASSLKGNTGTSGTWAYEQYF.

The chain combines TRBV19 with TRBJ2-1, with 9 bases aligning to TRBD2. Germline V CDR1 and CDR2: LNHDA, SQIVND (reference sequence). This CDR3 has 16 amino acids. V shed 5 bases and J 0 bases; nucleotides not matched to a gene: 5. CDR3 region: CASSATSGHSYNEQFF. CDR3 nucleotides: TGTGCCAGTAGTGCTACTAGCGGGCACTCCTACAATGAGCAGTTCTTC.

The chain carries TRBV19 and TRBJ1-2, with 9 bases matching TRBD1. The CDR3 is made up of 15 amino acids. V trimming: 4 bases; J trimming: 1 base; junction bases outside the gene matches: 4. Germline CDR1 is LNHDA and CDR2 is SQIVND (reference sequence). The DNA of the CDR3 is TGTGCCAGTAGTAGTCCGGGACAGGGTAACTATGGCTACACCTTC. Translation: CASSSPGQGNYGYTF.

The CDR3 DNA follows: TGTGCCAGCAGCCCCGCTCCGGGACAGACCTACGAGCAGTACTTC. Amino acid sequence: CASSPAPGQTYEQYF. V is TRBV11-2 and J is TRBJ2-7; TRBD1 matches 7 bases. Germline trimming cut 5 bases from V and 2 bases from J; bases unmatched to any gene: 9. CDR1 is SGHAT and CDR2 is FQNNGV in the germline V gene. This CDR3 spans 15 amino acids.

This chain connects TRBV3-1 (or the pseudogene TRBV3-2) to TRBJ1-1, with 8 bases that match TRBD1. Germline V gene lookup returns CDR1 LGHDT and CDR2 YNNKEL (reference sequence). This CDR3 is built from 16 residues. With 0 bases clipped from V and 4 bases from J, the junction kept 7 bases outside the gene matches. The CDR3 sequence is CASSQEWDRRGTEAFF. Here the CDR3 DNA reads TGTGCCAGCAGCCAAGAGTGGGACAGGCGTGGCACTGAAGCTTTCTTT.

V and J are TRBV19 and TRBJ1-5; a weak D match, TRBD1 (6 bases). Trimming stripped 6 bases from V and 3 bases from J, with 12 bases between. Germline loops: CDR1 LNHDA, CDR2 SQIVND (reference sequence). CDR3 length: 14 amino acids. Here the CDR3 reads CASRRTALNQPQHF. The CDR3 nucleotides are TGTGCCAGTAGAAGGACAGCCCTCAATCAGCCCCAGCATTTT.

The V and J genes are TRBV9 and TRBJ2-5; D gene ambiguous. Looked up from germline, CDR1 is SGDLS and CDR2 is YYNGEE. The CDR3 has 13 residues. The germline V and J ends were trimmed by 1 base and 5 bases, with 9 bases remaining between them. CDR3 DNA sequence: TGTGCCAGCAGCGTAATTTCCGGGGAGACCCAGTACTTC. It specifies CASSVISGETQYF.

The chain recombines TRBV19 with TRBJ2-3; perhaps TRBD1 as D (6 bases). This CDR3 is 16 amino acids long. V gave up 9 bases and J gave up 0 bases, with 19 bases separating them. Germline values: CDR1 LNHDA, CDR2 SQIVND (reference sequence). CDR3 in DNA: TGTGCCAGCCCCCCACGGACAGTCGCTAGCACAGATACGCAGTATTTT. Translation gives CASPPRTVASTDTQYF.

The CDR3 is CASTSGTLDRETQYF. In nucleotides, the CDR3 is TGTGCCAGTACCTCCGGTACGCTGGACAGGGAGACCCAGTACTTC. V usage is TRBV19 and J usage is TRBJ2-5; TRBD1 agrees at 7 bases. Per germline, CDR1 LNHDA and CDR2 SQIVND (reference sequence). V was clipped by 7 bases and J by 5 bases; unmatched bases: 13. This CDR3 has 15 amino acids.

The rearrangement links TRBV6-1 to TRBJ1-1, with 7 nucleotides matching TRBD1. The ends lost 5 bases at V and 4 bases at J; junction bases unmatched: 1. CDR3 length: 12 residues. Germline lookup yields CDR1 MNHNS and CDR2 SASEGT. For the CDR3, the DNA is TGTGCCAGCAGTAGGGGGCTCACTGAAGCTTTCTTT. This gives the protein CASSRGLTEAFF.

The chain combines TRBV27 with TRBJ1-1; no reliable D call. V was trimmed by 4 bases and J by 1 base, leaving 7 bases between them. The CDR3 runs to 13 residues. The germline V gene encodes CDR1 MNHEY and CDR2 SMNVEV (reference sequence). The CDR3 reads CASSSRANTEAFF. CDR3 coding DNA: TGTGCCAGCAGTTCCCGAGCGAACACTGAAGCTTTCTTT.

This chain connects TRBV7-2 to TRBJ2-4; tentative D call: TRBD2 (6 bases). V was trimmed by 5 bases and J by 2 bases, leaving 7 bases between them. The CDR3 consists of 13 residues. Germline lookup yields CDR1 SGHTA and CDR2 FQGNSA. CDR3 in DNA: TGTGCCAGCAGCCGGGAGTCCAAAAACATTCAGTACTTC. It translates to CASSRESKNIQYF.